This T cell receptor (beta chain) was sequenced during a study of CD8 T cells in Susac syndrome. Reverse transcription of roughly 0.5 to 1 ug RNA used random hexamers. Amplification of the TCR beta CDR3 was carried out by immunoSEQ multiplex PCR, which spanned a total of 54 Vbeta and 13 Jbeta segments. MiXCR was run by TCRdb on the immunoSEQ multiplex PCR reads, yielding one entry per CDR3 protein. The top ten clones hold roughly 0.094% of a sample with 200,000 or so distinct CDR3 sequences, 90% to 95% of them seen once. The CDR3 has 15 amino acids. Between the trimmed V and J ends, which lost 1 base and 0 bases, there was a span of 7 bases. TCR beta was sequenced from blood CD8+ and CD4+ T cells.

The material sequenced was CD4+ T cells from PBMCs. This receptor was taken from a human donor with multiple sclerosis. The chain links TRBV12-3 or TRBV12-4 to TRBJ1-3, with D possibly TRBD1 on 5 matching bases. CDR3 DNA sequence: TGTGCCAGCAGTTTAGGGCAGGGCTCTGGAAACACCATATATTTT. The encoded protein is CASSLGQGSGNTIYF.